The 11 T cell receptor beta chains below come from one sample, sequenced in a study of blood T cell repertoires in COVID-19. Clones were read by immunoSEQ multiplex PCR, and TCRdb kept only the in-frame ones, dropping some. The sample includes about 210,000 clones, 85% of them seen just once. Sequencing input: peripheral blood. These receptors were collected from an older woman with COVID-19, enrolled during active disease.

CDR3 sequence (DNA): TGTGCCACCAGTGATTCAGGAGGTGTTGAGACCCAGTACTTC. It yields the protein CATSDSGGVETQYF. V is TRBV24-1 and J is TRBJ2-5; D may be TRBD2 (5 bases). Per germline, CDR1 KGHDR and CDR2 SFDVKD. CDR3 length: 14 amino acids. V was cut by 2 bases and J by 5 bases, with 11 bases left in between.

The J gene is TRBJ1-5, the V gene TRBV24-1; a possible D gene is TRBD1 (6 bases). Per the germline V gene, CDR1 is KGHDR and CDR2 is SFDVKD. Trimming cost V 4 bases and J 6 bases, with 15 bases left between them. This CDR3 has 15 residues. CDR3 nucleotide sequence: TGTGCCACCAGTGAGGGGGGGGCGGGTTTTCAGCCCCAGCATTTT. This codes for CATSEGGAGFQPQHF.

The chain uses TRBV6-2 or TRBV6-3 and TRBJ2-7; D is uncertain. The CDR3 contains 13 residues. Between the trimmed V and J ends, which lost 5 bases and 4 bases, there was a span of 12 bases. Germline V gene sequence: CDR1 MNHEY, CDR2 SVGEGT. The CDR3 sequence is CASSRQAIYEQYF. CDR3 bases: TGTGCCAGCAGTAGGCAGGCCATTTACGAGCAGTACTTC.

This clone was detected only once. The V call is TRBV5-1, the J call TRBJ2-1; the match to TRBD2 covers 11 bases. CDR3 length: 17 residues. With V trimmed by 1 base and J by 6 bases, 9 bases remained unmatched. Per germline, CDR1 SGHRS and CDR2 YFSETQ. CDR3 sequence (DNA): TGCGCCAGCAGCTTGAGGGTTAGCGGGAGGGTAGGCAATGAGCAGTTCTTC. Encoded protein: CASSLRVSGRVGNEQFF.

The J gene is TRBJ2-1, the V gene TRBV24-1; TRBD2 agrees at 9 bases. Germline V CDR1 and CDR2: KGHDR, SFDVKD. The CDR3 length is 16 residues. After removal of 2 bases from V and 9 bases from J, the junction contained 10 bases not matched to a gene. The CDR3 here is CATSDWGGTSRVEQFF. The CDR3 DNA follows: TGTGCCACCAGTGATTGGGGGGGGACTAGCAGGGTTGAGCAGTTCTTC.

The CDR3 protein is CASIGQGNTIYF. In nucleotides, the CDR3 is TGTGCCAGCATCGGACAGGGAAACACCATATATTTT. The chain links TRBV6-5 to TRBJ1-3; a weak D match, TRBD1 (6 bases). The CDR3 has 12 amino acids. The V gene lost 7 bases and the J gene lost 4 bases, with 8 bases spanning the gap. Germline-derived CDR1 and CDR2 are MNHEY and SVGAGI.

This chain joins TRBV7-2 and TRBJ1-3; possible D gene TRBD1, 6 bases. There are 16 residues in the CDR3. With 1 base removed from V and 5 bases from J, the gap between germline ends came to 15 bases. The germline V gene encodes CDR1 SGHTA and CDR2 FQGNSA. The DNA for the CDR3 is TGTGCCAGCAGCTTAGAGGGGGTATCAGGACGAAACACCATATATTTT. Protein: CASSLEGVSGRNTIYF.

This chain links TRBV11-2 with TRBJ1-1, with D uncertain. Between the trimmed V and J ends, which lost 3 bases and 2 bases, there was a span of 10 bases. This CDR3 spans 14 amino acids. CDR1 SGHAT and CDR2 FQNNGV come from the germline V gene. CDR3 in amino acids: CASSFAQVNTEAFF. DNA for the CDR3: TGTGCCAGCAGCTTTGCCCAGGTTAACACTGAAGCTTTCTTT.

The rearrangement uses TRBV24-1 and TRBJ2-2, with 9 nucleotides matching TRBD1. J lost 7 bases, V lost 5 bases, and 13 bases had no gene match. This CDR3 is 17 amino acids long. Germline loops: CDR1 KGHDR, CDR2 SFDVKD. The CDR3 region is CATSGRLGQGPIGELFF. Written as DNA, the CDR3 is TGTGCCACCAGTGGTAGACTGGGACAGGGCCCAATCGGGGAGCTGTTTTTT.

The chain recombines TRBV19 with TRBJ1-5, with D possibly being TRBD1 (5 bases). V was pared by 3 bases and J by 1 base, with 10 bases between. Per germline, CDR1 LNHDA and CDR2 SQIVND (reference sequence). The CDR3 covers 15 residues. DNA for the CDR3: TGTGCCAGTAGTATCCAGGGTTTGAGCAATCAGCCCCAGCATTTT. Its protein is CASSIQGLSNQPQHF.

This clone was recorded a few times. The gene calls are TRBV7-9 and TRBJ2-2, with D tentatively TRBD1 (6 bases). Trimming pared 6 bases from V and 3 bases from J, leaving 23 bases between. CDR1 SEHNR and CDR2 FQNEAQ come from the germline V gene (reference sequence). The CDR3 consists of 18 residues. Written as DNA, the CDR3 is TGTGCCAGCAGTTCCCCCAGGGGACGACTCTTATACACCGGGGAGCTGTTTTTT. This codes for CASSSPRGRLLYTGELFF.